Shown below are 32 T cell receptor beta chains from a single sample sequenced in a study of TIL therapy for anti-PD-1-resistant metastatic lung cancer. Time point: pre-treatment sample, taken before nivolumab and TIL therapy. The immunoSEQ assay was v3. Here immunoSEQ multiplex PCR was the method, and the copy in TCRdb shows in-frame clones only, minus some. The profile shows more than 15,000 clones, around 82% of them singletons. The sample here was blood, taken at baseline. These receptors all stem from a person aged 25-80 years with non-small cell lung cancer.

The CDR3 nucleotides are TGTGCCAGCAGCTTTTTGTACACTGAAGCTTTCTTT. Protein sequence: CASSFLYTEAFF. The rearrangement links TRBV7-2 to TRBJ1-1; no clear D gene. The CDR3 contains 12 residues. V was trimmed by 3 bases and J by 3 bases, leaving 5 bases between them. CDR1 SGHTA and CDR2 FQGNSA come from the germline V gene.

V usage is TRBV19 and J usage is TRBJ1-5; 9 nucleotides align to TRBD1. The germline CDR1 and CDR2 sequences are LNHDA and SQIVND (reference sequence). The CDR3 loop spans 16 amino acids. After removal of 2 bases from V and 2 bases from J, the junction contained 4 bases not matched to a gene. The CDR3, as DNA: TGTGCCAGTAGTATATTGGGACAGGGAGGCAATCAGCCCCAGCATTTT. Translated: CASSILGQGGNQPQHF. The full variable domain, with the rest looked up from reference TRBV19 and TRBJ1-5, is DGGITQSPKYLFRKEGQNVTLSCEQNLNHDAMYWYRQDPGQGLRLIYYSQIVNDFQKGDIAEGYSVSREKKESFPLTVTSAQKNPTAFYLCASSILGQGGNQPQHFGDGTRLSIL.

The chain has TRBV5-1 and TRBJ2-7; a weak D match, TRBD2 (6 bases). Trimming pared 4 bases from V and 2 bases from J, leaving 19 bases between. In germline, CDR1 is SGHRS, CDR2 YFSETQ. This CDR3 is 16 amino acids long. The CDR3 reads CASSRGDGGPPYEQYF. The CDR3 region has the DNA TGCGCCAGCAGCCGTGGGGACGGAGGGCCCCCCTACGAGCAGTACTTC. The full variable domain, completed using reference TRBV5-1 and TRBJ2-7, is KAGVTQTPRYLIKTRGQQVTLSCSPISGHRSVSWYQQTPGQGLQFLFEYFSETQRNKGNFPGRFSGRQFSNSRSEMNVSTLELGDSALYLCASSRGDGGPPYEQYFGPGTRLTVT.

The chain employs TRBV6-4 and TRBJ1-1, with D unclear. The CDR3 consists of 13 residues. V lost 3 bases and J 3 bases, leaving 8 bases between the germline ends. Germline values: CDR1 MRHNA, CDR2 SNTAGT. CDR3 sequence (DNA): TGTGCCAGCAGTGAGCGTCTCGACACTGAAGCTTTCTTT. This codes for CASSERLDTEAFF.

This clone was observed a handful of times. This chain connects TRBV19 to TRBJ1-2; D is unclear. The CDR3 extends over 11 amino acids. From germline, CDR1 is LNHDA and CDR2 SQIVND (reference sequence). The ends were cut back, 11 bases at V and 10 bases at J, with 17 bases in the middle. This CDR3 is CAGTLEGIYTF. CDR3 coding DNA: TGTGCCGGAACGCTAGAAGGGATCTACACCTTC.

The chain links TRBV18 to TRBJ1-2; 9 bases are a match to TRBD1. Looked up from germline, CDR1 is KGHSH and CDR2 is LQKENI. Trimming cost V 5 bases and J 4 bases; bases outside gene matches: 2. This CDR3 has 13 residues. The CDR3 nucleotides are TGTGCCAGCTCAGGGACAGGGATCTATGGCTACACCTTC. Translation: CASSGTGIYGYTF.

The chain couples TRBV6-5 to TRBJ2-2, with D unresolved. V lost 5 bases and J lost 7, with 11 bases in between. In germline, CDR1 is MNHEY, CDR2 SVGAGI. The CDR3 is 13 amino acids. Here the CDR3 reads CASSPPLGGELFF. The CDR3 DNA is TGTGCCAGCAGTCCCCCTCTCGGCGGGGAGCTGTTTTTT.

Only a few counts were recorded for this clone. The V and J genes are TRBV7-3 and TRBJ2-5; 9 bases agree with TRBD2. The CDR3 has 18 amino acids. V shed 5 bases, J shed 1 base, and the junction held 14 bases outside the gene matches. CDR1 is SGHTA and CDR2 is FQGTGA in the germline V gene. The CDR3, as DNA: TGTGCCAGCAGCCCAAAGGGTAGCGGGAGAGGGTCCCAAGAGACCCAGTACTTC. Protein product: CASSPKGSGRGSQETQYF.

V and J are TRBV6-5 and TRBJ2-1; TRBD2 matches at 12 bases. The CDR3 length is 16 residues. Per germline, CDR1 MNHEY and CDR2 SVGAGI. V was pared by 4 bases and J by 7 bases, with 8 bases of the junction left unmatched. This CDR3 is CASSSVTSGSSNEQFF. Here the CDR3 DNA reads TGTGCCAGCAGTTCGGTGACTAGCGGGAGTAGTAATGAGCAGTTCTTC.

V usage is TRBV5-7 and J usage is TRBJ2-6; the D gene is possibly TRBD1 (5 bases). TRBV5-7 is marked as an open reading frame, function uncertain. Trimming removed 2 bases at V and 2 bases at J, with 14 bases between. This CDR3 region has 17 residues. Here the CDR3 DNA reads TGTGCCAGCAGCTTTCCCAGGGCTGGGACTGGGGCCAACGTCCTGACTTTC. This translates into CASSFPRAGTGANVLTF.

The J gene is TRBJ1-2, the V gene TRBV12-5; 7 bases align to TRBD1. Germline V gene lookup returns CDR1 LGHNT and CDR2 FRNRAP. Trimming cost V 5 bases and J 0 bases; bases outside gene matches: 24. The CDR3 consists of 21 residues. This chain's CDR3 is CASGLDRVGLFPKTPNYGYTF. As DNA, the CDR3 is TGTGCTAGTGGTCTAGACAGGGTGGGTCTATTCCCCAAAACACCTAACTATGGCTACACCTTC. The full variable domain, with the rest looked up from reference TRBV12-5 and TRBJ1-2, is DARVTQTPRHKVTEMGQEVTMRCQPILGHNTVFWYRQTMMQGLELLAYFRNRAPLDDSGMPKDRFSAEMPDATLATLKIQPSEPRDSAVYFCASGLDRVGLFPKTPNYGYTFGSGTRLTVV.

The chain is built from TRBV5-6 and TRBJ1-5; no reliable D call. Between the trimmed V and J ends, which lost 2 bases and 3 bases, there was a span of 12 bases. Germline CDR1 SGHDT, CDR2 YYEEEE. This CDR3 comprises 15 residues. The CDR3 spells CASSFGPELNQPQHF. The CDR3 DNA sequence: TGTGCCAGCAGCTTCGGGCCGGAACTCAATCAGCCCCAGCATTTT.

The CDR3 region has the DNA TGTGCCAGCAGTGACTCAGCAGCCTACGAGCAGTACTTC. Amino acids: CASSDSAAYEQYF. The V and J genes are TRBV2 and TRBJ2-7; the D is unclear. The CDR3 spans 13 residues. In germline, CDR1 is SNHLY, CDR2 FYNNEI. V shed 3 bases and J shed 2 bases, with 8 bases lying between them.

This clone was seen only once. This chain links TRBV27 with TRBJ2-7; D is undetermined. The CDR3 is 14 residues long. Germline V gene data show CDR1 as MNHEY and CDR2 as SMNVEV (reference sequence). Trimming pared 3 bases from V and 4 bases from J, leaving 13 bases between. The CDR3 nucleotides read TGTGCCAGCAGTTTGACGGGCTTTACTTACGAGCAGTACTTC. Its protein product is CASSLTGFTYEQYF.

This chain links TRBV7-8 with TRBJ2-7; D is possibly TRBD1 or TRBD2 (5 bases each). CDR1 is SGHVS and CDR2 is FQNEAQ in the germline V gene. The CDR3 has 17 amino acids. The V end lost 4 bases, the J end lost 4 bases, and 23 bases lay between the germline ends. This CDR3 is CASSSTPGTGAAYEQYF. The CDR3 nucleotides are TGTGCCAGCAGCTCGACCCCGGGCACCGGGGCGGCTTACGAGCAGTACTTC.

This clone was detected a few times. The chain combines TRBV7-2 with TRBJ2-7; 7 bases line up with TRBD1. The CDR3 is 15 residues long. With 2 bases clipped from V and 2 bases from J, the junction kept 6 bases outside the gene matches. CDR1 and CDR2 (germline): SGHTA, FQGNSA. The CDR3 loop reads CASSLFDRDPYEQYF. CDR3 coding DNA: TGTGCCAGCAGCTTATTTGACAGGGATCCCTACGAGCAGTACTTC.

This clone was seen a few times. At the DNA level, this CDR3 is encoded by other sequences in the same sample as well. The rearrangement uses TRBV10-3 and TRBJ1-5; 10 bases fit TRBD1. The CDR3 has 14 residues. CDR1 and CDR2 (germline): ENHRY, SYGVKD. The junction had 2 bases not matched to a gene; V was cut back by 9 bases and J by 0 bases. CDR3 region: CAIGTGDSNQPQHF. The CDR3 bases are TGTGCCATTGGGACAGGGGATAGCAATCAGCCCCAGCATTTT.

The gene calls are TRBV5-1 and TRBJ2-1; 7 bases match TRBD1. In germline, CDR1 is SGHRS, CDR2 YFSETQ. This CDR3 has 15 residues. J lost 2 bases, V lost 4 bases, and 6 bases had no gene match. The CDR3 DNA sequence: TGCGCCAGCAGCCTGGCCGGGACAGCCTACAATGAGCAGTTCTTC. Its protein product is CASSLAGTAYNEQFF. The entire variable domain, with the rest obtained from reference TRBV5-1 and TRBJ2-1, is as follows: KAGVTQTPRYLIKTRGQQVTLSCSPISGHRSVSWYQQTPGQGLQFLFEYFSETQRNKGNFPGRFSGRQFSNSRSEMNVSTLELGDSALYLCASSLAGTAYNEQFFGPGTRLTVL.

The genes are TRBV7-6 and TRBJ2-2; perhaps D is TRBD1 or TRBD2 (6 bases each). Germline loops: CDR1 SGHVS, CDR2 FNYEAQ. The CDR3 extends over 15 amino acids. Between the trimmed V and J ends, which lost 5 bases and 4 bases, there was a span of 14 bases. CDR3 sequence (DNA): TGTGCCAGCAGCCCCACGAGGGGGGTCACCGGGGAGCTGTTTTTT. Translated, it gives CASSPTRGVTGELFF.

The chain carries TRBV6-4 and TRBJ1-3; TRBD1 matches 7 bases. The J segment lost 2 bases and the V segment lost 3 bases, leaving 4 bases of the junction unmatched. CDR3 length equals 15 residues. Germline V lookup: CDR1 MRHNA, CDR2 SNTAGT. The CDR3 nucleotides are TGTGCCAGCAGTGAGTCAACAGGGGCTGGAAACACCATATATTTT. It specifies CASSESTGAGNTIYF.

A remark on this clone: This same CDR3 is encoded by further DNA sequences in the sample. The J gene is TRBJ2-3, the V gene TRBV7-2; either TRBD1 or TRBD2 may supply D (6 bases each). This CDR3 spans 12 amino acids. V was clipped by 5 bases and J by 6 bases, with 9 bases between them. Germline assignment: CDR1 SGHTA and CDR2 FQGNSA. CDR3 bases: TGTGCCAGCAGCGGAGGGGGGGATACGCAGTATTTT. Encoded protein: CASSGGGDTQYF.

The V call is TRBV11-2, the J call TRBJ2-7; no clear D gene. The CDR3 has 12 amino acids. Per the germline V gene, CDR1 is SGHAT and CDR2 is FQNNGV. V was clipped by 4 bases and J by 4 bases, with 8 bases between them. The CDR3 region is CASSSAGYEQYF. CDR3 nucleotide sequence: TGTGCCAGCAGCTCAGCCGGGTACGAGCAGTACTTC. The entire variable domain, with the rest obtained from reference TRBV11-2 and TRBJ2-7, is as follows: EAGVAQSPRYKIIEKRQSVAFWCNPISGHATLYWYQQILGQGPKLLIQFQNNGVVDDSQLPKDRFSAERLKGVDSTLKIQPAKLEDSAVYLCASSSAGYEQYFGPGTRLTVT.

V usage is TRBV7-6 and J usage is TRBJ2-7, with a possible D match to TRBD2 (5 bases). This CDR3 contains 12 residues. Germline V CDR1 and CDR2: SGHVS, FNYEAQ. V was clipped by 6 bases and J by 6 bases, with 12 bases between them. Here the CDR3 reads CASSRVGAEQYF. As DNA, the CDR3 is TGTGCCAGCAGTCGGGTGGGAGCCGAGCAGTACTTC.

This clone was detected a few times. DNA for the CDR3: TGTGCCAGCAGCGCAGTGACAGGGAGCGTCACCGGGGAGCTGTTTTTT. It translates to CASSAVTGSVTGELFF. The rearrangement links TRBV7-6 to TRBJ2-2, with TRBD1 matching 7 bases. Germline values: CDR1 SGHVS, CDR2 FNYEAQ. With V trimmed by 5 bases and J by 4 bases, 10 bases remained unmatched. The CDR3 consists of 16 residues.

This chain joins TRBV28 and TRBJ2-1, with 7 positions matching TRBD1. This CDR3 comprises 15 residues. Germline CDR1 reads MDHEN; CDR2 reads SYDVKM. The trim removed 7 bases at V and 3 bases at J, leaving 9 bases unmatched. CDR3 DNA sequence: TGTGCCAGCAACGACCCCGGGACAGTCTACAATGAGCAGTTCTTC. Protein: CASNDPGTVYNEQFF.

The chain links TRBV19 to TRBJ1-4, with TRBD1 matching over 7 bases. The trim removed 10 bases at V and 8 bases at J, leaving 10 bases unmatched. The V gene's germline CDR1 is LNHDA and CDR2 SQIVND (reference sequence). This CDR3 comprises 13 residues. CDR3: CATRGDRGEKLFF. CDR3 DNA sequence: TGTGCCACCCGGGGGGACAGAGGGGAAAAACTGTTTTTT.

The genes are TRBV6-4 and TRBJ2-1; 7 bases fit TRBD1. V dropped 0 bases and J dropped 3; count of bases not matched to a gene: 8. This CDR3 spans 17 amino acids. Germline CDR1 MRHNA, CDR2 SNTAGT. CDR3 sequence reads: CASSDSKVAGGYNEQFF. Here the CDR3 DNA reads TGTGCCAGCAGTGACTCGAAGGTGGCAGGGGGCTACAATGAGCAGTTCTTC.

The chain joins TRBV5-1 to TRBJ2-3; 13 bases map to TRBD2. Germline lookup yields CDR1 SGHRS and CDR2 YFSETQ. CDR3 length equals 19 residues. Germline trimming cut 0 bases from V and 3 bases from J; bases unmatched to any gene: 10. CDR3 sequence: CASSLELAGGPLGTDTQYF. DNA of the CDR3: TGCGCCAGCAGCTTGGAACTAGCGGGAGGGCCCCTCGGGACAGATACGCAGTATTTT. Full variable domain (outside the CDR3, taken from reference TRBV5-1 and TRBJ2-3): KAGVTQTPRYLIKTRGQQVTLSCSPISGHRSVSWYQQTPGQGLQFLFEYFSETQRNKGNFPGRFSGRQFSNSRSEMNVSTLELGDSALYLCASSLELAGGPLGTDTQYFGPGTRLTVL.

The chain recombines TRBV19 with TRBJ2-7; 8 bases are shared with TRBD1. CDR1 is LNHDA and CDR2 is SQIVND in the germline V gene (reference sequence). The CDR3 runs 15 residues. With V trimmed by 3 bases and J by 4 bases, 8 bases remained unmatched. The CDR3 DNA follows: TGTGCCAGTAGTATTTCGGGACAGGACTTTTACGAGCAGTACTTC. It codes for CASSISGQDFYEQYF.

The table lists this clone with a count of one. The CDR3 bases are TGTGCCAGCAGCTCGTCCGGGACAGAGAATTCACCCCTCCACTTT. This codes for CASSSSGTENSPLHF. The V gene is TRBV7-2, the J gene TRBJ1-6, with 7 bases identical to TRBD1. J gave up 7 bases and V 4 bases, and 7 bases lay outside the gene matches. This CDR3 has 15 residues. Germline-derived CDR1 and CDR2 are SGHTA and FQGNSA.

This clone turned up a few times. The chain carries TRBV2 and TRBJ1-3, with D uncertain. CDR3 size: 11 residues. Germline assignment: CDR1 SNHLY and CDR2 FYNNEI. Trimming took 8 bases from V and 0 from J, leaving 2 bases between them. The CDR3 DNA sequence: TGTGCCAGCGGCTCTGGAAACACCATATATTTT. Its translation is CASGSGNTIYF.

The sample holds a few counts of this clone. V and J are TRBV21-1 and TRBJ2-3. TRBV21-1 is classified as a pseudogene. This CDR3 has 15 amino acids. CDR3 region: CASSIQDFCTDTQYF. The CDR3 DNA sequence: TGTGCCAGCAGCATACAGGACTTTTGCACAGATACGCAGTATTTT.